Shown below are 4 T cell receptor beta chains from a single sample sequenced in a study of T cells in Graves' hyperthyroidism and ophthalmopathy. TCR beta CDR3 regions were amplified from RNA. HTBI primers drove first-round RT-PCR of the TCR CDR3. TCRdb ran MiXCR on the multiplex PCR reads and lists one entry per CDR3 protein. Found here are roughly 420,000 distinct CDR3 sequences, roughly 13% of them singletons; the top ten hold approximately 5.3%. Sequenced material: blood. These receptors originate from a woman younger than 35 with Graves' hyperthyroidism.

This chain connects TRBV19 to TRBJ2-1; D ambiguous. CDR1 and CDR2 (germline): LNHDA, SQIVND (reference sequence). Trimming shortened V by 3 bases and J by 0 bases, and 12 bases separated the two germline ends. The CDR3 totals 16 residues. CDR3 bases: TGTGCCAGTAGTATCGACTCCTGGAGCTCCTACAATGAGCAGTTCTTC. Residues: CASSIDSWSSYNEQFF.

This clonotype was recorded at least ten times. This chain connects TRBV7-6 to TRBJ2-2; 7 positions match TRBD2. V was pared by 0 bases and J by 5 bases, with 0 bases of the junction left unmatched. CDR1 is SGHVS, CDR2 FNYEAQ, per germline. The CDR3 runs 14 residues. Here the CDR3 reads CASSLARGTGELFF. The CDR3 bases are TGTGCCAGCAGCTTAGCGCGGGGGACCGGGGAGCTGTTTTTT.

This clonotype has at least ten counts. The genes are TRBV12-3 or TRBV12-4 and TRBJ1-2; 10 positions match TRBD1. The CDR3 is 13 residues long. The ends lost 5 bases at V and 7 bases at J; junction bases unmatched: 4. The CDR3 loop reads CASSPGTGVGYTF. The CDR3 region has the DNA TGTGCCAGCAGTCCCGGGACAGGGGTTGGCTACACCTTC.

This clonotype was found many times. This chain uses TRBV9 with TRBJ2-3; the match to TRBD2 covers 7 bases. This CDR3 has 16 residues. The germline gives CDR1 SGDLS, CDR2 YYNGEE. V lost 2 bases to trimming and J lost 2 bases; unmatched junction nucleotides: 8. This chain's CDR3 is CASSVPLADPTDTQYF. The DNA for the CDR3 is TGTGCCAGCAGCGTCCCCCTAGCGGACCCCACAGATACGCAGTATTTT. The full variable domain, with the rest looked up from reference TRBV9 and TRBJ2-3, is DSGVTQTPKHLITATGQRVTLRCSPRSGDLSVYWYQQSLDQGLQFLIQYYNGEERAKGNILERFSAQQFPDLHSELNLSSLELGDSALYFCASSVPLADPTDTQYFGPGTRLTVL.